These 21 T cell receptor beta chains came from one sample sequenced in a study of T cells after yellow fever vaccination. One entry per CDR3 protein results from TCRdb running MiXCR on the 5' RACE reads. This table holds under 400,000 distinct CDR3 sequences, roughly 10% found once. The sequencing here drew on PBMCs, taken on the day of the first yellow fever vaccination. These receptors came from a man younger than 35 who received the YFV17D yellow fever vaccine.

In this sample, this clonotype turned up a few times. The CDR3 DNA follows: TGTGCCAGCAGTGAATACCGGACAGGGTGGGAGACCCAGTACTTC. Amino acids: CASSEYRTGWETQYF. This chain uses TRBV25-1 with TRBJ2-5; 8 nucleotides line up with TRBD1. Trimming at V came to 0 bases and at J to 5 bases, leaving 5 bases not matched to a gene. Germline V gene data show CDR1 as MGHDK and CDR2 as SYGVNS. This CDR3 is built from 15 residues.

The V gene is TRBV12-3 or TRBV12-4, the J gene TRBJ1-6; a weak D match, TRBD1 (5 bases). The CDR3 runs 16 residues. The germline V and J ends were trimmed by 4 bases and 9 bases, with 19 bases remaining between them. DNA of the CDR3: TGTGCCAGCAGTTACAGAGGGGCCTATCACCCTTCACCCCTCCACTTT. Translating gives CASSYRGAYHPSPLHF.

V is TRBV7-2 and J is TRBJ2-6; TRBD1 agrees at 7 bases. This CDR3 spans 15 amino acids. Germline CDR1 reads SGHTA; CDR2 reads FQGNSA. Unmatched junction bases numbered 5, after V lost 5 bases and J lost 4 bases. The CDR3 protein is CASSRQGGGANVLTF. In DNA, the CDR3 is TGTGCCAGCAGCCGACAGGGCGGCGGGGCCAACGTCCTGACTTTC.

This clonotype has only a few counts. V and J are TRBV20-1 and TRBJ1-5, with 7 bases aligning to TRBD1. CDR1 and CDR2 (germline): DFQATT, SNEGSKA (reference sequence). V lost 7 bases and J lost 0; bases outside the gene matches: 3. The CDR3 covers 13 residues. The CDR3 DNA follows: TGCAGTGGACAGGGAAATAGCAATCAGCCCCAGCATTTT. Protein: CSGQGNSNQPQHF.

The chain joins TRBV28 to TRBJ1-1; a weak D match, TRBD1 (5 bases). V gave up 3 bases and J gave up 11 bases, with 16 bases separating them. This CDR3 contains 13 residues. Germline V lookup: CDR1 MDHEN, CDR2 SYDVKM. CDR3 sequence reads: CASSFSDVRGAFF. The CDR3 bases are TGTGCCAGCAGTTTCTCAGATGTCCGGGGGGCTTTCTTT. Drawing the rest from reference TRBV28 and TRBJ1-1, the complete variable domain is DVKVTQSSRYLVKRTGEKVFLECVQDMDHENMFWYRQDPGLGLRLIYFSYDVKMKEKGDIPEGYSVSREKKERFSLILESASTNQTSMYLCASSFSDVRGAFFGQGTRLTVV.

This clonotype appeared many times. The chain recombines TRBV6-5 with TRBJ1-3; D remains ambiguous. This CDR3 is built from 14 residues. V was trimmed by 2 bases and J by 2 bases, leaving 7 bases between them. CDR1 and CDR2 (germline): MNHEY, SVGAGI. CDR3: CASSYVPAGNTIYF. As DNA, the CDR3 is TGTGCCAGCAGTTACGTGCCAGCTGGAAACACCATATATTTT.

This clonotype turned up a few times. The rearrangement joins TRBV12-3 or TRBV12-4 to TRBJ1-5, with a tentative D call TRBD1 (5 bases). The V and J ends lost 3 bases and 9 bases respectively, with 15 bases between them. The CDR3 length is 14 residues. The CDR3 protein is CASSFNLGGRPQHF. The CDR3, as DNA: TGTGCCAGCAGTTTTAATCTCGGGGGTCGGCCCCAGCATTTT.

The V call is TRBV28, the J call TRBJ2-3; 9 bases map to TRBD1. The V segment lost 2 bases and the J segment 6 bases; nucleotides outside the gene matches: 9. Per germline, CDR1 MDHEN and CDR2 SYDVKM. This CDR3 is built from 16 residues. CDR3 region: CASSLPPGQGEDTQYF. The CDR3 DNA reads as TGTGCCAGCAGTTTACCACCGGGACAGGGCGAGGATACGCAGTATTTT.

This clonotype was seen ten or more times. This rearrangement joins TRBV7-9 to TRBJ1-1; no reliable D call. Per germline, CDR1 SEHNR and CDR2 FQNEAQ (reference sequence). The CDR3 sequence is 16 residues long. Trimming took off 2 bases at V and 0 bases at J, with 13 bases between the two ends. CDR3 bases: TGTGCCAGCAGCTTAAGCGACTCAAGGGTGAACACTGAAGCTTTCTTT. As protein: CASSLSDSRVNTEAFF.

The rearrangement joins TRBV4-1 to TRBJ2-7; possible D gene TRBD1, 5 bases. Between the trimmed V and J ends, which lost 4 bases and 1 base, there was a span of 14 bases. The CDR3 is made up of 15 amino acids. Per the germline V gene, CDR1 is MGHRA and CDR2 is YSYEKL. CDR3 bases: TGCGCCAGCAGCCCGACAGAGACCAAATCCTACGAGCAGTACTTC. Encoded protein: CASSPTETKSYEQYF.

CDR3: CAISDSGTSGYEQYV. The CDR3 bases are TGTGCCATCAGTGATTCCGGGACTAGCGGCTACGAGCAGTACGTC. The chain recombines TRBV10-3 with TRBJ2-7, with 11 bases that match TRBD2. The CDR3 covers 15 residues. CDR1 and CDR2 from the germline V gene are ENHRY and SYGVKD. J lost 3 bases, V lost 3 bases, and 4 bases had no gene match.

This chain joins TRBV7-2 and TRBJ2-1; TRBD2 matches 11 bases. The V segment lost 3 bases and the J segment 7 bases; nucleotides outside the gene matches: 5. The CDR3 runs 15 residues. Germline CDR1 reads SGHTA; CDR2 reads FQGNSA. The CDR3 DNA reads TGTGCCAGCAGCTTTAGCGGGGGGGCGCGAAATGAGCAGTTCTTC. This codes for CASSFSGGARNEQFF. Variable domain in full (rest from reference TRBV7-2 and TRBJ2-1): GAGVSQSPSNKVTEKGKDVELRCDPISGHTALYWYRQSLGQGLEFLIYFQGNSAPDKSGLPSDRFSAERTGGSVSTLTIQRTQQEDSAVYLCASSFSGGARNEQFFGPGTRLTVL.

This clonotype was detected only a few times. The genes are TRBV20-1 and TRBJ1-5; 7 bases line up with TRBD1. The CDR3 is 15 amino acids. Germline-derived CDR1 and CDR2 are DFQATT and SNEGSKA (reference sequence). V dropped 2 bases and J dropped 7; count of bases not matched to a gene: 11. DNA of the CDR3: TGCAGTGCTAGAAGGGTTACAGGGGAAGCCCAGCCCCAGCATTTT. Translated: CSARRVTGEAQPQHF.

The chain uses TRBV11-2 and TRBJ2-3; D possibly matches TRBD1 or TRBD2 (5 bases each). Germline loops: CDR1 SGHAT, CDR2 FQNNGV. The CDR3 is made up of 14 amino acids. V dropped 4 bases and J dropped 6 bases, with 14 bases sitting between them. CDR3 sequence: CASSWTRGPDTQYF. In DNA, the CDR3 is TGTGCCAGCAGCTGGACCCGGGGCCCGGATACGCAGTATTTT.

This clonotype was seen only a few times. The V call is TRBV5-1, the J call TRBJ1-1; weak D call: TRBD1 (5 bases). CDR3 length: 13 amino acids. The V end lost 0 bases, the J end lost 8 bases, and 11 bases lay between the germline ends. Per the germline V gene, CDR1 is SGHRS and CDR2 is YFSETQ. The DNA for the CDR3 is TGCGCCAGCAGCTTGGAGGGGCCTCGCGAAGCTTTCTTT. Translating gives CASSLEGPREAFF.

V gene TRBV5-8 combines with J gene TRBJ1-2; 7 positions agree with TRBD1. The CDR3 is made up of 14 amino acids. Germline V gene lookup returns CDR1 SGHTS and CDR2 YDEGEE. J was trimmed by 5 bases and V by 2 bases; bases with no gene match: 6. The CDR3 spells CASSLHSTGYGYTF. In DNA form, the CDR3 reads TGTGCCAGCAGCTTACACTCGACAGGGTATGGCTACACCTTC.

V is TRBV6-2 or TRBV6-3 and J is TRBJ2-2; 7 nucleotides line up with TRBD1. The CDR3 loop spans 16 amino acids. Germline CDR1 reads MNHEY; CDR2 reads SVGEGT. Unmatched junction bases numbered 8, after V lost 5 bases and J lost 2 bases. The chain's CDR3 is CASSLRGTVNTGELFF. DNA of the CDR3: TGTGCCAGCAGTCTCAGGGGGACAGTTAACACCGGGGAGCTGTTTTTT.

This sequence joins TRBV9 and TRBJ2-1; D is ambiguous. Germline V gives CDR1 SGDLS, CDR2 YYNGEE. CDR3 length equals 16 residues. V was cut by 0 bases and J by 2 bases, with 12 bases left in between. The CDR3 protein is CASSVGVGYPYNEQFF. The CDR3 nucleotides are TGTGCCAGCAGCGTAGGAGTAGGGTACCCCTACAATGAGCAGTTCTTC. The complete variable domain, with remaining parts taken from reference TRBV9 and TRBJ2-1, reads DSGVTQTPKHLITATGQRVTLRCSPRSGDLSVYWYQQSLDQGLQFLIQYYNGEERAKGNILERFSAQQFPDLHSELNLSSLELGDSALYFCASSVGVGYPYNEQFFGPGTRLTVL.

This clonotype has just a few counts. V usage is TRBV6-1 and J usage is TRBJ2-1; 9 nucleotides line up with TRBD1. Germline V gene data show CDR1 as MNHNS and CDR2 as SASEGT. The CDR3 covers 15 residues. V gave up 6 bases and J gave up 12 bases; unmatched junction bases: 15. The CDR3 DNA follows: TGTGCCAGCAGAACACAGGGGGCGTCAGTTGGGGTGCAGTTCTTC. Its protein product is CASRTQGASVGVQFF.

This clonotype was found many times. J is TRBJ2-2 and V is TRBV5-4, with 7 bases matching TRBD1. After removal of 6 bases from V and 5 bases from J, the junction contained 4 bases not matched to a gene. CDR3 length: 13 residues. The germline V gene has CDR1 SGHNT and CDR2 YYREEE (reference sequence). CDR3 sequence (DNA): TGTGCCAGCATAAAACAGGGGACCGGGGAGCTGTTTTTT. Its protein product is CASIKQGTGELFF.

The chain couples TRBV9 to TRBJ2-3; D gene ambiguous. The CDR3 is made up of 14 amino acids. The germline CDR1 and CDR2 sequences are SGDLS and YYNGEE. V lost 0 bases to trimming and J lost 2 bases, with 7 bases between them. Here the CDR3 reads CASSVGGFTDTQYF. DNA of the CDR3: TGTGCCAGCAGCGTAGGCGGCTTCACAGATACGCAGTATTTT.